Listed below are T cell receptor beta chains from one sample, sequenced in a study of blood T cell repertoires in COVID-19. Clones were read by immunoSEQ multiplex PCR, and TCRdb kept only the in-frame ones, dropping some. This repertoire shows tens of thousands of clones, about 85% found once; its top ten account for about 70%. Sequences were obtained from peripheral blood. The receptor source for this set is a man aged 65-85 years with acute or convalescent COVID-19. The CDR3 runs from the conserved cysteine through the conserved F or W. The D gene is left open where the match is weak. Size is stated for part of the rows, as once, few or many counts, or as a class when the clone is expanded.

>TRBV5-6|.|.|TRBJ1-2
CASSFGLRANYGYTF
TGTGCCAGCAGCTTTGGACTTCGAGCTAACTATGGCTACACCTTC
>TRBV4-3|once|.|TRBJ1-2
CASSREVNAGYTF
TGCGCCAGCAGCCGGGAGGTGAATGCTGGCTACACCTTC
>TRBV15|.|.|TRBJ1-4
CATTPLRAANEKLFF
TGTGCCACCACTCCACTCAGGGCGGCTAATGAAAAACTGTTTTTT
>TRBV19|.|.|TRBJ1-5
CASNLEATRYNQPQHF
TGTGCCAGTAACCTGGAGGCCACCCGATACAATCAGCCCCAGCATTTT
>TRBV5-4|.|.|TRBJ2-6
CASTPSPGANVLTF
TGTGCCAGCACCCCGAGCCCTGGGGCCAACGTCCTGACTTTC
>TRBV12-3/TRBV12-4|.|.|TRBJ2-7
CASGGGYEQYF
TGTGCCAGCGGTGGAGGATACGAGCAGTACTTC
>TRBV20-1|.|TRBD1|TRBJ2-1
CSASPPGQRNNEQFF
TGCAGTGCCAGTCCCCCGGGACAGAGAAACAATGAGCAGTTCTTC
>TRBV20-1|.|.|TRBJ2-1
CSASLQGNEQFF
TGCAGTGCTAGTTTACAGGGAAATGAGCAGTTCTTC
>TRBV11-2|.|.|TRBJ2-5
CASSWGRSETQYF
TGTGCCAGCAGCTGGGGCAGGTCAGAGACCCAGTACTTC
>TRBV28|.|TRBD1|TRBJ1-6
CASSLTGETSPLHF
TGTGCCAGCAGCCTGACAGGGGAAACTTCACCCCTCCACTTT
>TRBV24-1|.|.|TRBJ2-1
CATSDNRDEQFF
TGTGCCACCAGTGATAACAGGGATGAGCAGTTCTTC
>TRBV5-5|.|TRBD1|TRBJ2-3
CASSLEGTGGSADTQYF
TGTGCCAGCAGCTTGGAAGGAACAGGGGGCTCGGCAGATACGCAGTATTTT
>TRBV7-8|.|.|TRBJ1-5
CASSREDMAQPQHF
TGTGCCAGCAGCAGGGAGGACATGGCTCAGCCCCAGCATTTT
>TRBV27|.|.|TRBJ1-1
CASNLGRGTEAFF
TGTGCCAGCAACCTCGGGCGGGGAACTGAAGCTTTCTTT
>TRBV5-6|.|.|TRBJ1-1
CASSLRGGTEAFF
TGTGCCAGCAGCTTGAGGGGAGGCACTGAAGCTTTCTTT
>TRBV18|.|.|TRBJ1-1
CASSPRGADTEAFF
TGTGCCAGCTCACCCCGGGGGGCTGACACTGAAGCTTTCTTT
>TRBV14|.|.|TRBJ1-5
CASSQDSNQPQHF
TGTGCCAGCAGTCAGGATAGCAATCAGCCCCAGCATTTT
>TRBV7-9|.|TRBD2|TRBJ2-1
CASSRRERDFYNEQFF
TGTGCCAGCAGCCGACGGGAGCGGGACTTCTACAATGAGCAGTTCTTC
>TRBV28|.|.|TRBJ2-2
CASSSRRALTGELFF
TGTGCCAGCAGTTCGAGGCGGGCCTTGACCGGGGAGCTGTTTTTT
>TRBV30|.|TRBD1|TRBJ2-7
CAWRKGTGFSYEQYF
TGTGCCTGGAGGAAAGGGACAGGATTTTCCTACGAGCAGTACTTC
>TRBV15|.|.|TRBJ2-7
CATSSTGYEQYF
TGTGCCACCAGCAGTACAGGGTACGAGCAGTACTTC
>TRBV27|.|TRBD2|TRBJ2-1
CASSFGQGATQSSGRAFGHEQFF
TGTGCCAGCAGTTTTGGGCAGGGGGCAACCCAATCTAGCGGGAGGGCCTTTGGCCATGAGCAGTTCTTC
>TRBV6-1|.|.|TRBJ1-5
CASSDATTGGASNQPQHF
TGTGCCAGCAGTGACGCGACGACGGGGGGGGCTAGCAATCAGCCCCAGCATTTT
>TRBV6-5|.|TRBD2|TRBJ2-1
CASSAGTSGGRGFF
TGTGCCAGCAGCGCCGGGACTAGCGGGGGCCGCGGGTTCTTC
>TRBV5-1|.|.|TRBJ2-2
CASSLETGSNTGELFF
TGCGCCAGCAGCTTAGAAACAGGGTCGAACACCGGGGAGCTGTTTTTT
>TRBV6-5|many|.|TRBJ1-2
CASSPRPGPERYTF
TGTGCCAGCAGTCCCCGGCCAGGGCCGGAACGCTACACCTTC
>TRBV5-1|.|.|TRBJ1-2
CASSPGLDHRYGYTF
TGCGCCAGCAGCCCCGGACTAGACCATCGGTACGGCTACACCTTC
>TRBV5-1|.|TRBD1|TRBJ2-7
CASMPLQGEREQYF
TGCGCCAGCATGCCATTACAGGGGGAGCGCGAGCAGTACTTC
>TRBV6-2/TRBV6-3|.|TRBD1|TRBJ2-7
CASSYHLQGASYEQYF
TGTGCCAGCAGTTACCACCTACAGGGGGCATCCTACGAGCAGTACTTC
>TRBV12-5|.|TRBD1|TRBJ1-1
CASGPTGQPRGTEAFF
TGTGCTAGTGGCCCGACGGGACAGCCGAGAGGGACTGAAGCTTTCTTT
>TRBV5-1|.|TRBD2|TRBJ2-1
CASSLGTSGNEQFF
TGCGCCAGCAGCTTGGGGACTAGCGGCAATGAGCAGTTCTTC
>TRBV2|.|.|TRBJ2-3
CASSEALRGSTDTQYF
TGTGCCAGCAGTGAAGCGCTCCGCGGGAGCACAGATACGCAGTATTTT
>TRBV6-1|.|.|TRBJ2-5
CASSDTGLSGRETQYF
TGTGCCAGCAGTGATACCGGACTTTCCGGGCGCGAGACCCAGTACTTC
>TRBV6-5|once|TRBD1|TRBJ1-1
CASSYEGTGDTEAFF
TGTGCCAGCAGTTACGAAGGGACAGGGGACACTGAAGCTTTCTTT
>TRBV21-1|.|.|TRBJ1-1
CASSKKGGGDQNTEAFF
TGTGCCAGCAGCAAAAAGGGAGGGGGGGATCAGAACACTGAAGCTTTCTTT
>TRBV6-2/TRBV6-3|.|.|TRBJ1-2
CASSYSPGRGGYTF
TGTGCCAGCAGTTACTCGCCGGGAAGAGGAGGCTACACCTTC
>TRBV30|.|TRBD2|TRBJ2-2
CAWSPTSGATGELFF
TGTGCCTGGAGTCCGACTAGCGGGGCAACCGGGGAGCTGTTTTTT
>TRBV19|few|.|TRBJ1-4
CASSGPGSGEKLFF
TGTGCCAGTAGTGGTCCGGGATCGGGTGAAAAACTGTTTTTT
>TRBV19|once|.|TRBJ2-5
CASSIDAGQGTQYF
TGTGCCAGTAGTATAGATGCAGGGCAAGGGACCCAGTACTTC